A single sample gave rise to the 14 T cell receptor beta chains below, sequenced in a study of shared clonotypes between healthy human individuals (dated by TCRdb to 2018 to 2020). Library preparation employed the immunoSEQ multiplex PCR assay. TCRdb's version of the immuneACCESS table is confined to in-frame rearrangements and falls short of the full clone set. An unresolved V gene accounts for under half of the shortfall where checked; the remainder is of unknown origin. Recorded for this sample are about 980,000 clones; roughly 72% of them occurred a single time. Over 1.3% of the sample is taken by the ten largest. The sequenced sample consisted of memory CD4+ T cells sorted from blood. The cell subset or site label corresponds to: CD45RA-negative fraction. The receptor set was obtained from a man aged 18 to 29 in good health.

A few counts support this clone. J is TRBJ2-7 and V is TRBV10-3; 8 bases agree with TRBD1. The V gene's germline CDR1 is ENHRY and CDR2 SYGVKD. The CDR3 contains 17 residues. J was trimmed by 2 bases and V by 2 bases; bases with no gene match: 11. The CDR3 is CAISETTGQGHPYEQYF. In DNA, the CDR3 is TGTGCCATCAGTGAGACCACCGGACAGGGACATCCCTACGAGCAGTACTTC.

CDR3 in DNA: TGCGCCAGCAGTGATAATGCATACGAGCAGTACTTC. This gives the protein CASSDNAYEQYF. The chain has TRBV10-1 and TRBJ2-7; D unresolved. Germline-derived CDR1 and CDR2 are WNHNN and SYGVQD (reference sequence). There are 12 residues in the CDR3. V lost 3 bases, J lost 4 bases, and 7 bases lay in between.

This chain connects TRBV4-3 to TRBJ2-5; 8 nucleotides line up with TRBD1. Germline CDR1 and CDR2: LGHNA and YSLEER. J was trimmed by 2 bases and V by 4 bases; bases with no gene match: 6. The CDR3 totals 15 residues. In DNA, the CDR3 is TGCGCCAGCAGCCCAGGACAGGGATCACAAGAGACCCAGTACTTC. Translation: CASSPGQGSQETQYF.

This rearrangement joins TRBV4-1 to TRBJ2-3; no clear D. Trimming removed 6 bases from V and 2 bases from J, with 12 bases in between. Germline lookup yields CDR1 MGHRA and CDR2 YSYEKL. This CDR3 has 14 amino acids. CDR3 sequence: CASRGRQTTDTQYF. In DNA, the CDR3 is TGCGCCAGCAGGGGCAGGCAGACCACAGATACGCAGTATTTT.

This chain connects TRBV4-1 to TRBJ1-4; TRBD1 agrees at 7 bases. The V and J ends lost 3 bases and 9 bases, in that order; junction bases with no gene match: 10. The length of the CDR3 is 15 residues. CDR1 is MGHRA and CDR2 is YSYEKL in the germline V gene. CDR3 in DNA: TGCGCCAGCAGCCAGATCACAGGGGAGAGGAAAAAACTGTTTTTT. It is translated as CASSQITGERKKLFF.

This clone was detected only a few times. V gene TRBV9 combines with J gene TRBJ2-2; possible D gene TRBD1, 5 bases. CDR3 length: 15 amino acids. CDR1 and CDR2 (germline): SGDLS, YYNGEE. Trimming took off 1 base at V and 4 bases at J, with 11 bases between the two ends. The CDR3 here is CASSVSGLGTGELFF. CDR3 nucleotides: TGTGCCAGCAGCGTATCAGGGCTAGGCACCGGGGAGCTGTTTTTT.

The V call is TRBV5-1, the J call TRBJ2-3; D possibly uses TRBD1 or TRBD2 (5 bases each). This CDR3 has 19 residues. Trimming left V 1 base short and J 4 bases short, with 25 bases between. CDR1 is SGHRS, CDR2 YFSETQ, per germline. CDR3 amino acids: CASSLLPTGTQKGADTQYF. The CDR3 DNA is TGCGCCAGCAGCTTGTTGCCCACCGGGACCCAAAAAGGCGCAGATACGCAGTATTTT.

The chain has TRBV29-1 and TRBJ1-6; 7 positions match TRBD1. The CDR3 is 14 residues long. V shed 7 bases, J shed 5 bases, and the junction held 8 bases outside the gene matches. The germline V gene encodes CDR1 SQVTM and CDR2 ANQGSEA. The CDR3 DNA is TGCAGCGCAAGACAGGGTGTAGATAATTCACCCCTCCACTTT. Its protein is CSARQGVDNSPLHF.

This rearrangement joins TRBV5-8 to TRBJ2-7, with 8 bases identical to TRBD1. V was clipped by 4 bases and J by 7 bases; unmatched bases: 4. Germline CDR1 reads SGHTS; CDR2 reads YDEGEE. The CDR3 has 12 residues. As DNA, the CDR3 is TGTGCCAGCAGCCCAGACAGGGGAGAGCAGTACTTC. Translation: CASSPDRGEQYF.

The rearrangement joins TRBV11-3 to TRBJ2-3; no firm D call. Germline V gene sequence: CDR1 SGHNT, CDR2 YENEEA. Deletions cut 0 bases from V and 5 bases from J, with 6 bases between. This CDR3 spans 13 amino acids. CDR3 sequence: CASSLEAKDTQYF. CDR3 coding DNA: TGTGCCAGCAGCTTAGAGGCCAAAGATACGCAGTATTTT.

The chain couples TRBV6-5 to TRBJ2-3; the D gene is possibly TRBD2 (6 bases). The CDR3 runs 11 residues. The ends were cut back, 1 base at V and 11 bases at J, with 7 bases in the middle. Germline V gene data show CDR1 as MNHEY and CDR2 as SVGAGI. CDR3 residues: CASSYFGGQYF. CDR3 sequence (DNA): TGTGCCAGCAGTTACTTCGGGGGGCAGTATTTT.

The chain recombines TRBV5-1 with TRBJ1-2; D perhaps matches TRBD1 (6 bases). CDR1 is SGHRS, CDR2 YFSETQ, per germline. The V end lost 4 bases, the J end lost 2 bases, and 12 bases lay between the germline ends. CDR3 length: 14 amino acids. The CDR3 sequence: CASSPGHINYGYTF. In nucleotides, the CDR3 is TGCGCCAGCAGCCCGGGACACATAAACTATGGCTACACCTTC.

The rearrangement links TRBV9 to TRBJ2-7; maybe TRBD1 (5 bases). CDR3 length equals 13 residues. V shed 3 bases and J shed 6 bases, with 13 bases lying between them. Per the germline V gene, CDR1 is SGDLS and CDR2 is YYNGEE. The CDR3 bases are TGTGCCAGCAGCGCCACGTTGGGGCGCGAGCAGTACTTC. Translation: CASSATLGREQYF.

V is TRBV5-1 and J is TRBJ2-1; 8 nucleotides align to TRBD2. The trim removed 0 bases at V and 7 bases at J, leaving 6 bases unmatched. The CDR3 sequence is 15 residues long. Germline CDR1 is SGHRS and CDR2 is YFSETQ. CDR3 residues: CASSLAPGGRNEQFF. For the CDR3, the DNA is TGCGCCAGCAGCTTGGCCCCGGGGGGGCGGAATGAGCAGTTCTTC.